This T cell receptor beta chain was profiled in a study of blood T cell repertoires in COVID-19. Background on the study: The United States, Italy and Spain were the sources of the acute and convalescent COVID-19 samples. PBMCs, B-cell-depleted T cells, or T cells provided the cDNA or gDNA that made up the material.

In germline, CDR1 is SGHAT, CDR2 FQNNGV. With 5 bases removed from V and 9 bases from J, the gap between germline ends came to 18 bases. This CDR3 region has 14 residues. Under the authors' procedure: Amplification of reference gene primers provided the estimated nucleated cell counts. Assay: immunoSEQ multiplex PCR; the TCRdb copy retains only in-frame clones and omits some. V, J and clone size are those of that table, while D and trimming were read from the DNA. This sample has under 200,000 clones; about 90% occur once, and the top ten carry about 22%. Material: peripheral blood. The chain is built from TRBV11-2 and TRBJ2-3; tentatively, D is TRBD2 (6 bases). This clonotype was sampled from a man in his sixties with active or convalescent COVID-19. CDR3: CASSPPTRWGTQYF. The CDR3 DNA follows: TGTGCCAGCAGCCCCCCGACTAGGTGGGGAACGCAGTATTTT. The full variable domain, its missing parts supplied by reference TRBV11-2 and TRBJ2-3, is EAGVAQSPRYKIIEKRQSVAFWCNPISGHATLYWYQQILGQGPKLLIQFQNNGVVDDSQLPKDRFSAERLKGVDSTLKIQPAKLEDSAVYLCASSPPTRWGTQYFGPGTRLTVL.